One and the same sample provided the 21 T cell receptor beta chains below, sequenced in a study of CD8+ T cells in alopecia areata. Stated treatment: oral pan-JAK inhibitor, 5-10 mg twice daily. In each case, RNA was isolated and then reverse transcribed into cDNA as the sequencing template. The table came from immunoSEQ multiplex PCR; TCRdb's copy has only in-frame clones and leaves some out. Counted here are around 110,000 clones, less than 75% occurring once; the ten biggest clones make up roughly an eighth. The starting material was CD8+ T cells sorted from blood, obtained at week 24, from a patient treated with tofacitinib. Receptors were obtained from a human donor with alopecia areata.

The V gene is TRBV30, the J gene TRBJ1-4; TRBD1 matches 7 bases. Germline V gene data show CDR1 as GTSNPN and CDR2 as SVGIG (reference sequence). After removal of 3 bases from V and 3 bases from J, the junction contained 22 bases not matched to a gene. This CDR3 comprises 20 residues. CDR3 sequence: CAWRLIGNRGPYASNEKLFF. Here the CDR3 DNA reads TGTGCCTGGAGACTTATCGGGAACAGGGGCCCTTATGCTTCTAATGAAAAACTGTTTTTT.

This clone has only a few counts. The chain carries TRBV6-6 and TRBJ1-5; no definite D call. Between the trimmed V and J ends, which lost 0 bases and 0 bases, there was a span of 9 bases. The CDR3 is 16 residues long. The germline gives CDR1 MNHNY, CDR2 SVGAGI (reference sequence). Written as DNA, the CDR3 is TGTGCCAGCAGTTACTCGGGATCTAATAGCAATCAGCCCCAGCATTTT. It is translated as CASSYSGSNSNQPQHF.

The chain has TRBV12-5 and TRBJ2-1, with D unclear. The germline gives CDR1 LGHNT, CDR2 FRNRAP. The germline V and J ends were trimmed by 0 bases and 12 bases, with 12 bases remaining between them. This CDR3 has 13 amino acids. CDR3 DNA: TGTGCTAGTGGTTTGGTAGTGGGTATTTGGCAGTTCTTC. It is translated as CASGLVVGIWQFF. The full variable domain, its missing parts supplied by reference TRBV12-5 and TRBJ2-1, is DARVTQTPRHKVTEMGQEVTMRCQPILGHNTVFWYRQTMMQGLELLAYFRNRAPLDDSGMPKDRFSAEMPDATLATLKIQPSEPRDSAVYFCASGLVVGIWQFFGPGTRLTVL.

The chain carries TRBV29-1 and TRBJ1-2; D is uncertain. From germline, CDR1 is SQVTM and CDR2 ANQGSEA. V was pared by 3 bases and J by 2 bases, with 16 bases between. The CDR3 spans 15 residues. The CDR3 nucleotides are TGCAGCGTTGACGTTTTCCAGCCGAAAAACTATGGCTACACCTTC. Translated: CSVDVFQPKNYGYTF. The full variable domain, rest sourced from reference TRBV29-1 and TRBJ1-2, is SAVISQKPSRDICQRGTSLTIQCQVDSQVTMMFWYRQQPGQSLTLIATANQGSEATYESGFVIDKFPISRPNLTFSTLTVSNMSPEDSSIYLCSVDVFQPKNYGYTFGSGTRLTVV.

The chain has TRBV30 and TRBJ2-2, with D uncertain. Germline-derived CDR1 and CDR2 are GTSNPN and SVGIG (reference sequence). V gave up 0 bases and J gave up 5 bases, with 10 bases separating them. The CDR3 runs to 14 residues. CDR3 coding DNA: TGTGCCTGGAGTGTGAGAGTCCGGACCGGGGAGCTGTTTTTT. Translated: CAWSVRVRTGELFF.

The gene calls are TRBV5-1 and TRBJ2-2; D is unresolved. Deletions cut 2 bases from V and 5 bases from J, with 4 bases between. The CDR3 length is 12 residues. CDR1 SGHRS and CDR2 YFSETQ come from the germline V gene. The CDR3 loop reads CASSFGTGELFF. CDR3 sequence (DNA): TGCGCCAGCAGCTTCGGGACCGGGGAGCTGTTTTTT.

V and J are TRBV27 and TRBJ1-1; 8 bases are a match to TRBD1. V was clipped by 6 bases and J by 0 bases; unmatched bases: 6. Germline CDR1 MNHEY, CDR2 SMNVEV (reference sequence). This CDR3 contains 15 residues. This CDR3 is CASREGTGVNTEAFF. DNA of the CDR3: TGTGCCAGCAGAGAAGGGACAGGCGTGAACACTGAAGCTTTCTTT.

The chain has TRBV4-3 and TRBJ2-3; no clear D. The CDR3 covers 14 residues. V was cut by 0 bases and J by 2 bases, with 6 bases left in between. Germline V gives CDR1 LGHNA, CDR2 YSLEER. CDR3 coding DNA: TGCGCCAGCAGCCAAGAAGGGTTCACAGATACGCAGTATTTT. Its protein is CASSQEGFTDTQYF.

A few counts support this clone. J is TRBJ2-3 and V is TRBV27; D ambiguous. In germline, CDR1 is MNHEY, CDR2 SMNVEV (reference sequence). The CDR3 is 14 residues long. V was shortened by 3 bases and J by 4 bases, with 11 bases between the two germline ends. The CDR3 bases are TGTGCCAGCAGTTTCCTCGCCCGCCCAGATACGCAGTATTTT. Protein: CASSFLARPDTQYF.

This clone was detected only a few times. This may come from a read error, since a much larger clone is one base off. V gene TRBV6-6 combines with J gene TRBJ2-5; the match to TRBD2 covers 11 bases. Germline loops: CDR1 MNHNY, CDR2 SVGAGI (reference sequence). The CDR3 is made up of 15 amino acids. The V and J ends lost 5 bases and 1 base, in that order; junction bases with no gene match: 3. The CDR3 bases are TGTGCCAGCAGTGACCTAGCGGGGGGCCAAGAGACCCAGTACTTC. Encoded protein: CASSDLAGGQETQYF.

V gene TRBV13 combines with J gene TRBJ2-1; D is unclear. The CDR3 totals 14 residues. V lost 4 bases, J lost 4 bases, and 11 bases lay in between. CDR1 is PRHDT and CDR2 is FYEKMQ in the germline V gene (reference sequence). CDR3: CASSWFGRYNEQFF. For the CDR3, the DNA is TGTGCCAGCAGCTGGTTTGGGCGTTACAATGAGCAGTTCTTC.

On this clone: The junction departs from the called germline gene at one end, perhaps through a read error. V is TRBV30 and J is TRBJ1-1, with 9 bases identical to TRBD1. This CDR3 comprises 16 residues. CDR1 is GTSNPN and CDR2 is SVGIG in the germline V gene (reference sequence). Here the CDR3 DNA reads TGTACCTGGAGTGCCTCCGGGACAGGGATGGTCACTGAAGCTTTCTTT. Translated, it gives CTWSASGTGMVTEAFF.

This clone appeared once. The chain joins TRBV10-3 to TRBJ1-5; D might be TRBD1 (6 bases). The germline CDR1 and CDR2 sequences are ENHRY and SYGVKD. V lost 3 bases and J lost 5, with 8 bases in between. This CDR3 region has 13 residues. The CDR3 DNA reads as TGTGCCATCAGTGACAGGGGCGATCAGCCCCAGCATTTT. It specifies CAISDRGDQPQHF.

This rearrangement joins TRBV13 to TRBJ1-4; D is unresolved. Germline-derived CDR1 and CDR2 are PRHDT and FYEKMQ (reference sequence). Deletions cut 4 bases from V and 5 bases from J, with 8 bases between. The CDR3 is 13 residues long. In DNA form, the CDR3 reads TGTGCCAGCAGCTCGGCCGGGAATGAAAAACTGTTTTTT. Its translation is CASSSAGNEKLFF.

This rearrangement joins TRBV30 to TRBJ2-1; D possibly corresponds to TRBD1 (6 bases). Germline V gives CDR1 GTSNPN, CDR2 SVGIG (reference sequence). Trimming took off 0 bases at V and 5 bases at J, with 11 bases between the two ends. The CDR3 spans 14 residues. CDR3 in amino acids: CAWSVGAGDNEQFF. The CDR3 DNA sequence: TGTGCCTGGAGTGTAGGGGCAGGGGACAATGAGCAGTTCTTC.

This chain connects TRBV18 to TRBJ2-3; 7 bases line up with TRBD1. V shed 6 bases, J shed 4 bases, and the junction held 7 bases outside the gene matches. Germline V gene data show CDR1 as KGHSH and CDR2 as LQKENI. The CDR3 covers 14 residues. CDR3: CASSPGQLADTQYF. The DNA for the CDR3 is TGTGCCAGCTCGCCGGGACAGCTCGCAGATACGCAGTATTTT.

This clone came up a few times. The chain recombines TRBV7-9 with TRBJ2-7; 7 bases line up with TRBD2. V shed 6 bases, J shed 7 bases, and the junction held 9 bases outside the gene matches. Germline V gives CDR1 SEHNR, CDR2 FQNEAQ (reference sequence). CDR3 length: 13 residues. The CDR3 nucleotides are TGTGCCAGCAGTCTAGCGGCAGCCTGGGAGCAGTACTTC. Its translation: CASSLAAAWEQYF.

The CDR3 coding sequence is TGTGCCAGCAGCGCGTTAGCAGGGGAAAGGCACTATGGCTACACCTTC. Encoded protein: CASSALAGERHYGYTF. The chain uses TRBV5-6 and TRBJ1-2, with TRBD1 as a possible D gene (6 bases). The V end lost 4 bases, the J end lost 3 bases, and 19 bases lay between the germline ends. CDR1 and CDR2 (germline): SGHDT, YYEEEE. The CDR3 runs 16 residues.

This chain links TRBV30 with TRBJ1-5; perhaps TRBD1 as D (5 bases). CDR1 is GTSNPN, CDR2 SVGIG, per germline (reference sequence). The CDR3 runs 17 residues. The germline V and J ends were trimmed by 2 bases and 0 bases, with 17 bases remaining between them. The CDR3 loop reads CAWSSKRDLYSNQPQHF. The DNA for the CDR3 is TGTGCCTGGAGTTCCAAGAGGGACCTCTATAGCAATCAGCCCCAGCATTTT.

V is TRBV4-1 and J is TRBJ2-7; TRBD1 matches 8 bases. V was pared by 2 bases and J by 2 bases, with 2 bases of the junction left unmatched. Germline CDR1 and CDR2: MGHRA and YSYEKL. The CDR3 totals 14 residues. CDR3 region: CASSQPDRAYEQYF. Here the CDR3 DNA reads TGCGCCAGCAGCCAACCGGACAGGGCCTACGAGCAGTACTTC.

This clone appeared a few times. The chain combines TRBV25-1 with TRBJ2-3; D may be TRBD1 or TRBD2 (6 bases each). Trimming cost V 6 bases and J 2 bases, with 15 bases left between them. The germline V gene has CDR1 MGHDK and CDR2 SYGVNS. The CDR3 loop spans 15 amino acids. The CDR3 DNA reads as TGTGCCAGCAGGGGAGGACAGACAACCACAGATACGCAGTATTTT. It specifies CASRGGQTTTDTQYF.